The TCR beta chain described here comes from a study of Ad26.COV2.S vaccination and SARS-CoV-2 variants. Treatment: around 19 received Ad26.COV2.S at low or high dose, single or two shots; about 5 received placebo; per-sample allocation not given. Sampling occurred on day 63 after the first vaccine or placebo injection. The germline V gene encodes CDR1 SGHRS and CDR2 YFSETQ. After removal of 4 bases from V and 5 bases from J, the junction contained 10 bases not matched to a gene. The length of the CDR3 is 15 residues. This clone was picked up a small number of times. TCRdb keeps only in-frame clones here, not all; method: immunoSEQ multiplex PCR. Of approximately 240,000 clones in the sample, 70% to 90% are singletons; the top ten hold about 10%.

The V call is TRBV5-1, the J call TRBJ2-7, with TRBD1 matching 9 bases. Sequenced material: peripheral blood, taken in a trial of Ad26.COV2.S vaccine versus placebo. The clonotype was recovered from a person aged 18 to 65 who received the Ad26.COV2.S COVID-19 vaccine or a placebo. The chain's CDR3 is CASSTSGTGQNEQYF. CDR3 bases: TGCGCCAGCAGCACATCCGGGACAGGGCAGAACGAGCAGTACTTC.